The 14 T cell receptor beta chains presented below share a single source sample, sequenced in a study of cytomegalovirus exposure and HLA in healthy donors. The PCR ran on 60 Vbeta and 13 Jbeta primers. Profiled with immunoSEQ multiplex PCR; TCRdb holds only in-frame clones, not every one. This table holds tens of thousands of clones. The specimen sequenced was PBMCs. All receptors come from a young woman in good health and CMV-seropositive.

The gene calls are TRBV29-1 and TRBJ2-7; weak D call: TRBD2 (6 bases). The germline CDR1 and CDR2 sequences are SQVTM and ANQGSEA. V lost 0 bases to trimming and J lost 7 bases, with 16 bases between them. This CDR3 contains 14 residues. The CDR3 region has the DNA TGCAGCGTTGAAGATCCGTGGGGGGTTCAGGAGCAGTACTTC. Translated: CSVEDPWGVQEQYF.

V is TRBV30 and J is TRBJ1-1, with unresolved D. Trimming pared 0 bases from V and 8 bases from J, leaving 10 bases between. The germline CDR1 and CDR2 sequences are GTSNPN and SVGIG (reference sequence). The CDR3 is 12 amino acids. The CDR3 nucleotides read TGTGCCTGGAGTGTACGGGGTGGCGAAGCTTTCTTT. It codes for CAWSVRGGEAFF.

The rearrangement uses TRBV6-1 and TRBJ1-2; D is perhaps TRBD1 (5 bases). Germline loops: CDR1 MNHNS, CDR2 SASEGT. The CDR3 contains 16 residues. V was cut by 2 bases and J by 2 bases, with 15 bases left in between. The CDR3 coding sequence is TGTGCCAGCAGTGAATGGGTCACAGGACCGAACTATGGCTACACCTTC. Translating gives CASSEWVTGPNYGYTF.

The V call is TRBV5-6, the J call TRBJ1-2, with TRBD1 matching 8 bases. V shed 0 bases and J 6 bases; nucleotides not matched to a gene: 1. The CDR3 length is 13 residues. Germline assignment: CDR1 SGHDT and CDR2 YYEEEE. The CDR3 DNA reads as TGTGCCAGCAGCTTGGCAGGGGGCGATGGCTACACCTTC. Translation: CASSLAGGDGYTF.

This sequence joins TRBV6-5 and TRBJ2-3; the D gene is possibly TRBD2 (5 bases). This CDR3 has 16 residues. From germline, CDR1 is MNHEY and CDR2 SVGAGI. V was cut by 0 bases and J by 2 bases, with 12 bases left in between. The CDR3 protein is CASSYSKAEITDTQYF. CDR3 nucleotide sequence: TGTGCCAGCAGTTACTCAAAAGCGGAGATCACAGATACGCAGTATTTT.

The rearrangement links TRBV28 to TRBJ2-1; tentatively, D is TRBD2 (5 bases). V gave up 5 bases and J gave up 0 bases, with 8 bases separating them. Germline values: CDR1 MDHEN, CDR2 SYDVKM. The CDR3 loop spans 14 amino acids. The CDR3 here is CASSARGSYNEQFF. CDR3 DNA: TGTGCCAGCAGTGCCCGGGGCTCCTACAATGAGCAGTTCTTC. Drawing the rest from reference TRBV28 and TRBJ2-1, the complete variable domain is DVKVTQSSRYLVKRTGEKVFLECVQDMDHENMFWYRQDPGLGLRLIYFSYDVKMKEKGDIPEGYSVSREKKERFSLILESASTNQTSMYLCASSARGSYNEQFFGPGTRLTVL.

This chain connects TRBV19 to TRBJ2-3; a possible D gene is TRBD1 (7 bases). V was clipped by 10 bases and J by 1 base, with 15 bases between them. Germline CDR1 LNHDA, CDR2 SQIVND (reference sequence). The CDR3 covers 14 residues. The CDR3 sequence: CATSGGTGTDTQYF. The DNA of the CDR3 is TGTGCCACCTCTGGGGGGACAGGCACAGATACGCAGTATTTT.

This chain uses TRBV19 with TRBJ2-1, with TRBD2 identical over 7 bases. The CDR3 covers 15 residues. The V segment lost 3 bases and the J segment 3 bases; nucleotides outside the gene matches: 5. Germline lookup yields CDR1 LNHDA and CDR2 SQIVND (reference sequence). DNA for the CDR3: TGTGCCAGTAGTATCCCTGGACTAGTCTACAATGAGCAGTTCTTC. Residues: CASSIPGLVYNEQFF.

The chain carries TRBV5-6 and TRBJ1-1; the D gene is possibly TRBD1 (5 bases). Germline V gene sequence: CDR1 SGHDT, CDR2 YYEEEE. V lost 5 bases and J 0 bases, leaving 20 bases between the germline ends. This CDR3 contains 17 residues. The CDR3 here is CASRRFDLGALNTEAFF. DNA of the CDR3: TGTGCCAGCAGACGGTTCGATTTAGGGGCTCTGAACACTGAAGCTTTCTTT.

The V call is TRBV5-1, the J call TRBJ2-1; maybe TRBD2 (5 bases). The CDR3 is 15 residues long. V lost 1 base and J 8 bases, leaving 16 bases between the germline ends. Germline values: CDR1 SGHRS, CDR2 YFSETQ. DNA of the CDR3: TGCGCCAGCAGCTTGCTCGGAGGAACCGGCGATGAGCAGTTCTTC. Protein product: CASSLLGGTGDEQFF.

The chain is built from TRBV11-2 and TRBJ2-1; 7 bases match TRBD2. Germline V gene data show CDR1 as SGHAT and CDR2 as FQNNGV. J was trimmed by 5 bases and V by 5 bases; bases with no gene match: 9. CDR3 length equals 15 residues. CDR3 in amino acids: CASSVNGGGNNEQFF. CDR3 DNA sequence: TGTGCCAGCAGCGTCAATGGGGGGGGAAACAATGAGCAGTTCTTC. The full variable domain, with the rest looked up from reference TRBV11-2 and TRBJ2-1, is EAGVAQSPRYKIIEKRQSVAFWCNPISGHATLYWYQQILGQGPKLLIQFQNNGVVDDSQLPKDRFSAERLKGVDSTLKIQPAKLEDSAVYLCASSVNGGGNNEQFFGPGTRLTVL.

The chain combines TRBV30 with TRBJ2-3; 8 positions agree with TRBD2. The CDR3 has 15 amino acids. Germline CDR1 GTSNPN, CDR2 SVGIG (reference sequence). J gave up 2 bases and V 3 bases, and 7 bases lay outside the gene matches. CDR3 nucleotides: TGTGCCTGGAGATCAGGGCGGGGGGTCACAGATACGCAGTATTTT. This sequence encodes CAWRSGRGVTDTQYF.

The chain employs TRBV30 and TRBJ1-3; D unresolved. V lost 4 bases and J lost 0, with 7 bases in between. Germline values: CDR1 GTSNPN, CDR2 SVGIG (reference sequence). The CDR3 runs to 13 residues. The CDR3 sequence is CAWIGSSGNTIYF. As DNA, the CDR3 is TGTGCCTGGATAGGGAGCTCTGGAAACACCATATATTTT.

The chain carries TRBV11-2 and TRBJ2-2, with D hard to call. Per germline, CDR1 SGHAT and CDR2 FQNNGV. The CDR3 totals 14 residues. Trimming removed 0 bases at V and 1 base at J, with 3 bases between. CDR3 coding DNA: TGTGCCAGCAGCTTAGACCTGAACACCGGGGAGCTGTTTTTT. This sequence encodes CASSLDLNTGELFF.